This section outlines one T cell receptor (beta chain) sequence together with its context. Its matching antigen is unknown. The V end was cut by 1 base, the J end by 0 bases, with 10 bases between. The CDR3 covers 15 residues. Germline-derived CDR1 and CDR2 are MNHEY and SMNVEV (reference sequence). These data come from a study of cytomegalovirus exposure and HLA in healthy donors. Overall study results and limits: Generally TCR sequences proved uncommon, though certain public TCRs appeared in numerous donors. Presence/absence analyses rested on an assumption that sequencing depth was roughly uniform across donors.

The PCR contained 60 Vbeta and 13 Jbeta primers. TCRdb's table, derived via immunoSEQ multiplex PCR, lists solely in-frame clones and lacks some. The table lists 74,000 or so clones, approximately 71% of them singletons. Sequencing was performed on PBMCs. The receptor was derived from a woman aged 40 to 50 in good health and CMV-seronegative. The V gene is TRBV27, the J gene TRBJ2-7; D is possibly TRBD2 (5 bases). The CDR3 reads CASSLFGDGSYEQYF. CDR3 DNA sequence: TGTGCCAGCAGTTTATTCGGGGATGGCTCCTACGAGCAGTACTTC.